The 27 T cell receptor beta chains in this list originate from one sample, sequenced in a study of blood T cell repertoires in COVID-19. The protocol was immunoSEQ multiplex PCR, while the TCRdb copy is restricted to in-frame clones and leaves out a portion. The table shows fewer than 20,000 clones, with about 85% occurring only once. Sample: peripheral blood. The source is a human donor with active COVID-19. The donor label of this sample is uncertain.

This clone occurred a few times. V and J are TRBV4-1 and TRBJ2-7; 13 positions match TRBD2. CDR3 size: 19 residues. Per the germline V gene, CDR1 is MGHRA and CDR2 is YSYEKL. The J segment lost 5 bases and the V segment lost 4 bases, leaving 17 bases of the junction unmatched. The CDR3 spells CASSRILPGLAGVLHEQYF. The DNA of the CDR3 is TGCGCCAGCAGCCGAATCCTACCCGGACTAGCGGGAGTCCTTCACGAGCAGTACTTC.

V gene TRBV28 combines with J gene TRBJ2-7, with TRBD1 matching over 9 bases. The junction had 8 bases not matched to a gene; V was cut back by 5 bases and J by 3 bases. There are 15 residues in the CDR3. CDR1 and CDR2 from the germline V gene are MDHEN and SYDVKM. The CDR3 loop reads CASSLPGQGYYEQYF. CDR3 DNA sequence: TGTGCCAGCAGTCTACCGGGACAGGGCTACTACGAGCAGTACTTC.

The rearrangement joins TRBV6-5 to TRBJ1-5, with 9 bases lining up with TRBD1. The CDR3 has 14 residues. J lost 6 bases, V lost 8 bases, and 8 bases had no gene match. Per germline, CDR1 MNHEY and CDR2 SVGAGI. CDR3 nucleotides: TGTGCCAGCGGGACAGGGTTTCCGAGTCAGCCCCAGCATTTT. Translation gives CASGTGFPSQPQHF.

The chain joins TRBV4-1 to TRBJ2-3; 11 bases line up with TRBD2. Germline V gene data show CDR1 as MGHRA and CDR2 as YSYEKL. V shed 1 base, J shed 5 bases, and the junction held 20 bases outside the gene matches. The CDR3 length is 21 residues. The CDR3 coding sequence is TGCGCCAGCAGCCAAGTCGTTCGGACAGGGGTTAGCGGGAGGGCCGGAGATACGCAGTATTTT. Its translation: CASSQVVRTGVSGRAGDTQYF.

For this clone: One end of the junction varies from germline; a read error may be responsible. CDR3 in DNA: TGTGCCAGCAGCTCAAGACCCCGGACAGGGAATTTTCACTTC. This sequence encodes CASSSRPRTGNFHF. The chain combines TRBV3-1 (or the pseudogene TRBV3-2) with TRBJ2-4, with 8 bases aligning to TRBD1. Germline lookup yields CDR1 LGHDT and CDR2 YNNKEL (reference sequence). CDR3 length: 14 residues.

This sequence joins TRBV7-3 and TRBJ2-2; D unresolved. Trimming stripped 4 bases from V and 4 bases from J, with 10 bases between. This CDR3 region has 14 residues. The germline V gene encodes CDR1 SGHTA and CDR2 FQGTGA. The CDR3: CASSSNVPTGELFF. As DNA, the CDR3 is TGTGCCAGCAGCTCTAATGTACCCACCGGGGAGCTGTTTTTT.

This clone was seen a few times. The rearrangement uses TRBV6-2 or TRBV6-3 and TRBJ2-7; D gene unclear. The CDR3 has 15 amino acids. Looked up from germline, CDR1 is MNHEY and CDR2 is SVGEGT. Trimming took 7 bases from V and 4 from J, leaving 20 bases between them. The CDR3 region has the DNA TGTGCCAGCACCCCTCAGCTACCAGGAATATACGAGCAGTACTTC. It translates to CASTPQLPGIYEQYF.

The chain uses TRBV3-1 (or the pseudogene TRBV3-2) and TRBJ2-2; 10 nucleotides agree with TRBD2. Germline CDR1 is LGHDT and CDR2 is YNNKEL (reference sequence). V was clipped by 1 base and J by 2 bases; unmatched bases: 4. The CDR3 sequence is 17 residues long. The CDR3 DNA sequence: TGTGCCAGCAGCCAAGTTAGCGGGGGGCCCAACACCGGGGAGCTGTTTTTT. It is translated as CASSQVSGGPNTGELFF.

The V gene is TRBV2, the J gene TRBJ1-2; D call uncertain. V lost 6 bases, J lost 2 bases, and 16 bases lay in between. Germline-derived CDR1 and CDR2 are SNHLY and FYNNEI. CDR3 size: 15 residues. The DNA for the CDR3 is TGTGCCAGCAGCCGCCGCTCCTCACAGAACTATGGCTACACCTTC. This encodes CASSRRSSQNYGYTF.

V is TRBV5-1 and J is TRBJ2-6; D remains unclear. The V and J ends lost 9 bases and 0 bases respectively, with 13 bases between them. CDR3 size: 15 residues. Germline V gene data show CDR1 as SGHRS and CDR2 as YFSETQ. The CDR3 DNA sequence: TGCGCCACCCGAGCGCCCTCCTCTGGGGCCAACGTCCTGACTTTC. Translation: CATRAPSSGANVLTF.

The CDR3 coding sequence is TGTGCCAGCAGCCAAACTAGCGGACGCTCTGGAAACACCATATATTTT. Protein sequence: CASSQTSGRSGNTIYF. The V call is TRBV7-9, the J call TRBJ1-3; D unclear. Germline values: CDR1 SEHNR, CDR2 FQNEAQ (reference sequence). CDR3 length: 16 residues. The V end lost 5 bases, the J end lost 0 bases, and 14 bases lay between the germline ends.

The genes are TRBV28 and TRBJ1-1; D unclear. Germline loops: CDR1 MDHEN, CDR2 SYDVKM. V gave up 1 base and J gave up 10 bases, with 10 bases separating them. CDR3 length: 12 residues. CDR3 in amino acids: CASSLSARGAFF. In nucleotides, the CDR3 is TGTGCCAGCAGTTTATCAGCCCGCGGAGCTTTCTTT.

V usage is TRBV9 and J usage is TRBJ1-2, with D perhaps TRBD1 (6 bases). The CDR3 has 12 amino acids. Germline CDR1 SGDLS, CDR2 YYNGEE. Trimming took off 4 bases at V and 8 bases at J, with 12 bases between the two ends. CDR3: CASSPNQGGYTF. The DNA for the CDR3 is TGTGCCAGCAGCCCGAATCAGGGGGGCTACACCTTC. Full variable domain (missing parts from reference TRBV9 and TRBJ1-2): DSGVTQTPKHLITATGQRVTLRCSPRSGDLSVYWYQQSLDQGLQFLIQYYNGEERAKGNILERFSAQQFPDLHSELNLSSLELGDSALYFCASSPNQGGYTFGSGTRLTVV.

In DNA form, the CDR3 reads TGTGCCAGCAGCTTAGAATGGGGGGAGTCCCTAACTCCCTACAATGAGCAGTTCTTC. It codes for CASSLEWGESLTPYNEQFF. J is TRBJ2-1 and V is TRBV11-3; D perhaps matches TRBD2 (6 bases). This CDR3 has 19 amino acids. Germline assignment: CDR1 SGHNT and CDR2 YENEEA. Trimming shortened V by 0 bases and J by 2 bases, and 20 bases separated the two germline ends.

The chain combines TRBV2 with TRBJ2-5; 12 bases align to TRBD2. Germline V gives CDR1 SNHLY, CDR2 FYNNEI. The CDR3 has 15 amino acids. J was trimmed by 4 bases and V by 6 bases; bases with no gene match: 6. The CDR3 reads CASSALAGGRETQYF. CDR3 sequence (DNA): TGTGCCAGCAGCGCACTAGCGGGGGGTAGAGAGACCCAGTACTTC.

In DNA, the CDR3 is TGTGCCAGCAGCGGAGGGGACAGGGGGGACTATGGCTACACCTTC. It yields the protein CASSGGDRGDYGYTF. The V gene is TRBV5-5, the J gene TRBJ1-2; 11 bases map to TRBD1. This CDR3 contains 15 residues. Germline V gene data show CDR1 as SGHKS and CDR2 as YYEKEE (reference sequence). J lost 3 bases, V lost 4 bases, and 5 bases had no gene match.

The V gene is TRBV4-3, the J gene TRBJ2-1; the D is unclear. The CDR3 is made up of 16 amino acids. Trimming cost V 0 bases and J 10 bases, with 19 bases left between them. Germline V gene data show CDR1 as LGHNA and CDR2 as YSLEER. The CDR3 loop is CASSQEVAEGSREQFF. CDR3 DNA sequence: TGCGCCAGCAGCCAAGAGGTAGCCGAAGGTTCCCGGGAGCAGTTCTTC.

This chain connects TRBV28 to TRBJ1-2; unclear D gene. V shed 5 bases and J shed 2 bases, with 6 bases lying between them. Germline CDR1 reads MDHEN; CDR2 reads SYDVKM. The CDR3 has 12 residues. The CDR3 protein is CASSGTNYGYTF. CDR3 DNA sequence: TGTGCCAGCAGTGGCACCAACTATGGCTACACCTTC.

V and J are TRBV3-1 (or the pseudogene TRBV3-2) and TRBJ2-7, with D possibly TRBD1 on 6 matching bases. The V end was cut by 1 base, the J end by 12 bases, with 16 bases between. This CDR3 has 13 residues. Germline V CDR1 and CDR2: LGHDT, YNNKEL (reference sequence). The CDR3 spells CASSQAQTGSPYF. CDR3 DNA: TGTGCCAGCAGCCAAGCACAGACAGGCTCCCCGTACTTC.

The chain carries TRBV6-5 and TRBJ2-5; 7 bases line up with TRBD2. The ends lost 0 bases at V and 1 base at J; junction bases unmatched: 2. The CDR3 spans 15 residues. Germline V CDR1 and CDR2: MNHEY, SVGAGI. DNA of the CDR3: TGTGCCAGCAGTTACTCGAGGACTAGCCAAGAGACCCAGTACTTC. The encoded protein is CASSYSRTSQETQYF.

This clone has a handful of counts. The gene calls are TRBV6-2 or TRBV6-3 and TRBJ2-7; 10 bases line up with TRBD2. The CDR3 covers 16 residues. Germline lookup yields CDR1 MNHEY and CDR2 SVGEGT. V shed 5 bases and J 2 bases; nucleotides not matched to a gene: 9. CDR3 sequence (DNA): TGTGCCAGCAGTCAGCCCGGACTAGCGGATACCTACGAGCAGTACTTC. Amino acids: CASSQPGLADTYEQYF.

This chain links TRBV2 with TRBJ2-3, with 8 nucleotides matching TRBD2. The J segment lost 3 bases and the V segment lost 8 bases, leaving 4 bases of the junction unmatched. Germline loops: CDR1 SNHLY, CDR2 FYNNEI. This CDR3 contains 13 residues. The CDR3 DNA reads TGTGCCAGCTCCCGCGGGAGGACAGATACGCAGTATTTT. Its protein product is CASSRGRTDTQYF.

This chain uses TRBV11-2 with TRBJ1-1, with D possibly being TRBD1 (6 bases). Germline V gene sequence: CDR1 SGHAT, CDR2 FQNNGV. CDR3 length: 13 residues. The V gene lost 3 bases and the J gene lost 7 bases, with 12 bases spanning the gap. CDR3 sequence: CASSFIVGGEAFF. The CDR3 DNA is TGTGCCAGCAGCTTTATTGTAGGGGGTGAAGCTTTCTTT. Full variable domain (rest looked up from reference TRBV11-2 and TRBJ1-1): EAGVAQSPRYKIIEKRQSVAFWCNPISGHATLYWYQQILGQGPKLLIQFQNNGVVDDSQLPKDRFSAERLKGVDSTLKIQPAKLEDSAVYLCASSFIVGGEAFFGQGTRLTVV.

This chain joins TRBV2 and TRBJ1-5; tentative D call: TRBD1 (6 bases). This CDR3 has 15 residues. Germline loops: CDR1 SNHLY, CDR2 FYNNEI. V dropped 4 bases and J dropped 5 bases, with 15 bases sitting between them. CDR3 in DNA: TGTGCCAGCAGTGGGTTCGGCAGGGGAGATCAGCCCCAGCATTTT. As protein: CASSGFGRGDQPQHF. The full variable domain, in which reference TRBV2 and TRBJ1-5 provide the parts outside the CDR3, is EPEVTQTPSHQVTQMGQEVILRCVPISNHLYFYWYRQILGQKVEFLVSFYNNEISEKSEIFDDQFSVERPDGSNFTLKIRSTKLEDSAMYFCASSGFGRGDQPQHFGDGTRLSIL.

This clone is classed as medium-sized. The genes are TRBV3-1 (or the pseudogene TRBV3-2) and TRBJ2-7, with 9 bases lining up with TRBD2. The V segment lost 1 base and the J segment 5 bases; nucleotides outside the gene matches: 6. The CDR3 spans 15 residues. CDR1 LGHDT and CDR2 YNNKEL come from the germline V gene (reference sequence). For the CDR3, the DNA is TGTGCCAGCAGCCAAGGGGGCGGGAGGGTCCACGAGCAGTACTTC. This codes for CASSQGGGRVHEQYF.

This chain joins TRBV4-1 and TRBJ1-1; D not certain. Germline values: CDR1 MGHRA, CDR2 YSYEKL. Trimming took off 2 bases at V and 6 bases at J, with 16 bases between the two ends. CDR3 length: 15 residues. The DNA of the CDR3 is TGCGCCAGCAGCCAATTTTTCGGGGTCTATGCTGAAGCTTTCTTT. Translation: CASSQFFGVYAEAFF.

This chain joins TRBV7-2 and TRBJ2-1; a possible D gene is TRBD2 (6 bases). This CDR3 comprises 15 residues. V was pared by 8 bases and J by 0 bases, with 14 bases between. CDR1 is SGHTA and CDR2 is FQGNSA in the germline V gene. CDR3: CASAPWRVSYNEQFF. The CDR3 DNA sequence: TGTGCCAGCGCCCCATGGAGGGTCTCCTACAATGAGCAGTTCTTC.